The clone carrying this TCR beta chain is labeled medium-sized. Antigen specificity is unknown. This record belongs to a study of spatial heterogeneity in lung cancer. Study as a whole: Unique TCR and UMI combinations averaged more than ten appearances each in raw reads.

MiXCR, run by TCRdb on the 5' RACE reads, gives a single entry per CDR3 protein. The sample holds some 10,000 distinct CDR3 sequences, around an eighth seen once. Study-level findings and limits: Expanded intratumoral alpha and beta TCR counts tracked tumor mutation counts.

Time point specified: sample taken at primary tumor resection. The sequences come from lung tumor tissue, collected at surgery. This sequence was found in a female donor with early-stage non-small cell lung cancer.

This chain's CDR3 is CARSLGWTAGNSNQPQHF. The DNA for the CDR3 is TGTGCCAGAAGCTTGGGGTGGACAGCCGGAAATAGCAATCAGCCCCAGCATTTT. This rearrangement joins TRBV5-3 to TRBJ1-5, with D perhaps matching TRBD1 (6 bases). TRBV5-3 is labeled an ORF, and its function is uncertain. The CDR3 runs to 18 residues. V was shortened by 0 bases and J by 0 bases, with 16 bases between the two germline ends.